Each of the 22 T cell receptor beta chains below was sequenced from the same sample in a study of T cells after yellow fever vaccination. One entry per CDR3 protein, called by TCRdb with MiXCR from the 5' RACE reads. The sample has nearly 300,000 distinct CDR3 sequences; 8.5% to 10% are singletons. This sample comprised CD4+ T cells sorted from PBMCs, obtained 5 days after the yellow fever booster vaccination. The receptors come from a man younger than 35 who received the YFV17D yellow fever vaccine.

The gene calls are TRBV19 and TRBJ1-5, with D unresolved. Germline V gene lookup returns CDR1 LNHDA and CDR2 SQIVND (reference sequence). V shed 3 bases and J shed 4 bases, with 4 bases lying between them. The CDR3 runs 12 residues. Written as DNA, the CDR3 is TGTGCCAGTAGTATTCCGAATCAGCCCCAGCATTTT. Its translation: CASSIPNQPQHF.

The chain joins TRBV5-3 to TRBJ2-7; 8 bases are shared with TRBD2. TRBV5-3 belongs to the ORF category, with a function that is uncertain. The ends lost 4 bases at V and 0 bases at J; junction bases unmatched: 6. This CDR3 has 15 amino acids. CDR3: CARSGCGRSSYEQYV. Written as DNA, the CDR3 is TGTGCCAGAAGCGGATGCGGGAGGAGCTCCTACGAGCAGTACGTC.

This clonotype was seen more than once but under ten times. The chain links TRBV19 to TRBJ1-6; D is possibly TRBD1 (5 bases). Germline CDR1 and CDR2: LNHDA and SQIVND (reference sequence). The CDR3 length is 17 residues. The ends were cut back, 5 bases at V and 0 bases at J, with 14 bases in the middle. CDR3 sequence reads: CASSDPGRSSYNSPLHF. In DNA form, the CDR3 reads TGTGCCAGTAGTGACCCGGGACGGAGCTCCTATAATTCACCCCTCCACTTT.

The V and J genes are TRBV5-1 and TRBJ2-2; D uncertain. V lost 5 bases, J lost 2 bases, and 10 bases lay in between. Germline loops: CDR1 SGHRS, CDR2 YFSETQ. CDR3 size: 14 residues. The CDR3 region is CASRPSPNTGELFF. The CDR3 region has the DNA TGCGCCAGCAGACCTTCACCCAACACCGGGGAGCTGTTTTTT.

This clonotype has only a few counts. The genes are TRBV5-5 and TRBJ2-7; possibly TRBD2 for D (6 bases). V was trimmed by 0 bases and J by 5 bases, leaving 15 bases between them. Looked up from germline, CDR1 is SGHKS and CDR2 is YYEKEE (reference sequence). The CDR3 contains 15 residues. The CDR3 DNA sequence: TGTGCCAGCAGCTTGGCCGAGGGAGGCTACGACGAGCAGTACTTC. Its protein product is CASSLAEGGYDEQYF.

The J gene is TRBJ2-5, the V gene TRBV5-1; TRBD1 is a possible D gene (6 bases). Germline V CDR1 and CDR2: SGHRS, YFSETQ. The CDR3 runs 13 residues. V shed 4 bases and J shed 5 bases, with 12 bases lying between them. DNA for the CDR3: TGCGCCAGCAGCCCCTCAGGGGACGAGACCCAGTACTTC. This gives the protein CASSPSGDETQYF.

Here the CDR3 reads CASSVVSVGTEAFF. The CDR3 DNA follows: TGTGCCAGCAGCGTAGTTTCGGTGGGTACTGAAGCTTTCTTT. The chain recombines TRBV9 with TRBJ1-1; D uncertain. The germline CDR1 and CDR2 sequences are SGDLS and YYNGEE. V shed 0 bases and J shed 5 bases, with 11 bases lying between them. CDR3 length: 14 residues.

The V gene is TRBV20-1, the J gene TRBJ1-2; D not resolved. Trimming pared 5 bases from V and 2 bases from J, leaving 12 bases between. This CDR3 is 13 amino acids long. Germline CDR1 is DFQATT and CDR2 is SNEGSKA (reference sequence). Here the CDR3 reads CSARKQRNYGYTF. CDR3 DNA: TGCAGTGCTCGTAAACAGCGGAACTATGGCTACACCTTC.

This clonotype was seen a handful of times. The genes are TRBV7-8 and TRBJ2-3; TRBD2 agrees at 13 bases. Germline values: CDR1 SGHVS, CDR2 FQNEAQ. This CDR3 is 17 amino acids long. Germline trimming cut 0 bases from V and 8 bases from J; bases unmatched to any gene: 8. DNA of the CDR3: TGTGCCAGCAGCTTAGCCCGACGACTAGCGGGGGGTGGTACGCAGTATTTT. It encodes CASSLARRLAGGGTQYF.

The chain has TRBV7-9 and TRBJ2-7; 7 bases agree with TRBD1. Looked up from germline, CDR1 is SEHNR and CDR2 is FQNEAQ (reference sequence). V lost 5 bases, J lost 3 bases, and 7 bases stayed unmatched. This CDR3 is 14 amino acids long. The CDR3 reads CASSPGGHFYEQYF. The CDR3 DNA reads as TGTGCCAGCAGCCCAGGGGGACACTTCTACGAGCAGTACTTC.

This clonotype has a count of ten or more. The V call is TRBV2, the J call TRBJ1-3; TRBD1 might be the D (5 bases). Trimming removed 7 bases at V and 0 bases at J, with 10 bases between. The length of the CDR3 is 14 residues. Germline loops: CDR1 SNHLY, CDR2 FYNNEI. The CDR3 bases are TGTGCCAGCAATACAGGTCTCTCTGGAAACACCATATATTTT. This encodes CASNTGLSGNTIYF.

At least ten counts were recorded for this clonotype. The CDR3 reads CASSVGRLAGVETQYF. DNA for the CDR3: TGTGCCAGCAGCGTCGGGAGACTAGCGGGGGTCGAGACCCAGTACTTC. The chain links TRBV9 to TRBJ2-5, with 12 bases that match TRBD2. CDR1 and CDR2 (germline): SGDLS, YYNGEE. J was trimmed by 5 bases and V by 2 bases; bases with no gene match: 7. The CDR3 totals 16 residues. Drawing the rest from reference TRBV9 and TRBJ2-5, the complete variable domain is DSGVTQTPKHLITATGQRVTLRCSPRSGDLSVYWYQQSLDQGLQFLIQYYNGEERAKGNILERFSAQQFPDLHSELNLSSLELGDSALYFCASSVGRLAGVETQYFGPGTRLLVL.

This clonotype was seen at least ten times. The chain recombines TRBV7-2 with TRBJ2-3; unclear D gene. CDR1 SGHTA and CDR2 FQGNSA come from the germline V gene. The CDR3 covers 15 residues. V lost 5 bases and J lost 3, with 15 bases in between. CDR3 sequence: CASSPLGLGTDTQYF. The CDR3 DNA sequence: TGTGCCAGCAGCCCCCTGGGGTTAGGGACAGATACGCAGTATTTT.

This clonotype was counted only a few times. The V gene is TRBV4-3, the J gene TRBJ2-3, with TRBD2 identical over 9 bases. The ends lost 1 base at V and 2 bases at J; junction bases unmatched: 4. Looked up from germline, CDR1 is LGHNA and CDR2 is YSLEER. The CDR3 loop spans 16 amino acids. The CDR3 nucleotides are TGCGCCAGCAGCCAAGCCGCTAGCGGGGCCACAGATACGCAGTATTTT. It encodes CASSQAASGATDTQYF.

This clonotype was found a few times. The gene calls are TRBV7-8 and TRBJ1-4; 10 positions agree with TRBD1. CDR1 and CDR2 (germline): SGHVS, FQNEAQ. Unmatched junction bases numbered 8, after V lost 5 bases and J lost 2 bases. This CDR3 is 17 amino acids long. In nucleotides, the CDR3 is TGTGCCAGCAGCGGGGACAGGGGCCAGGGGACTAATGAAAAACTGTTTTTT. Translating it yields CASSGDRGQGTNEKLFF. The full variable domain, with the rest looked up from reference TRBV7-8 and TRBJ1-4, is GAGVSQSPRYKVAKRGQDVALRCDPISGHVSLFWYQQALGQGPEFLTYFQNEAQLDKSGLPSDRFFAERPEGSVSTLKIQRTQQEDSAVYLCASSGDRGQGTNEKLFFGSGTQLSVL.

This clonotype was counted many times. The V and J genes are TRBV5-5 and TRBJ2-3; D remains unclear. V was clipped by 0 bases and J by 0 bases, with 8 bases between them. The CDR3 is 15 amino acids. Germline V lookup: CDR1 SGHKS, CDR2 YYEKEE (reference sequence). CDR3 nucleotide sequence: TGTGCCAGCAGCTTGGGGGTAACTAGCACAGATACGCAGTATTTT. It yields the protein CASSLGVTSTDTQYF.

This sequence joins TRBV5-1 and TRBJ2-5; weak D call: TRBD1 (6 bases). From germline, CDR1 is SGHRS and CDR2 YFSETQ. This CDR3 comprises 16 residues. Trimming took 3 bases from V and 2 from J, leaving 17 bases between them. DNA of the CDR3: TGCGCCAGCAGCTCAGACCCACAGGGAGAGCAAGAGACCCAGTACTTC. It specifies CASSSDPQGEQETQYF.

The genes are TRBV4-2 and TRBJ2-3; D ambiguous. The germline CDR1 and CDR2 sequences are LGHNA and YNFKEQ. V was shortened by 0 bases and J by 8 bases, with 9 bases between the two germline ends. This CDR3 has 13 amino acids. Here the CDR3 reads CASSQDLTLTQYF. CDR3 in DNA: TGTGCCAGCAGCCAAGATCTGACACTTACGCAGTATTTT.

This clonotype appeared a few times. This chain uses TRBV20-1 with TRBJ1-5; possible D gene TRBD1, 6 bases. This CDR3 is built from 15 residues. Germline assignment: CDR1 DFQATT and CDR2 SNEGSKA (reference sequence). V lost 5 bases to trimming and J lost 5 bases, with 19 bases between them. CDR3 region: CSARRTARADQPQHF. The CDR3 DNA sequence: TGCAGTGCTCGACGGACAGCCCGGGCAGATCAGCCCCAGCATTTT.

In this sample, this clonotype turned up a few times. The chain carries TRBV2 and TRBJ2-3, with D unclear. CDR3 length: 14 amino acids. CDR1 SNHLY and CDR2 FYNNEI come from the germline V gene. The V gene lost 6 bases and the J gene lost 2 bases, with 12 bases spanning the gap. Here the CDR3 reads CASRAYEDTDTQYF. CDR3 coding DNA: TGTGCCAGCAGAGCCTACGAAGACACAGATACGCAGTATTTT.

Here the CDR3 DNA reads TGCGCCAGCAGCCAAGATGAAGGATTACCTGGCTACACCTTC. Amino acid sequence: CASSQDEGLPGYTF. The V call is TRBV4-3, the J call TRBJ1-2; D not resolved. Per the germline V gene, CDR1 is LGHNA and CDR2 is YSLEER. Between the trimmed V and J ends, which lost 0 bases and 7 bases, there was a span of 12 bases. This CDR3 comprises 14 residues.

This clonotype occurred many times. CDR3 nucleotides: TGCAGTGCTAGAGAGGGGAGGGGGGTCTCCTGGGATGAGCAGTTCTTC. This sequence encodes CSAREGRGVSWDEQFF. The V gene is TRBV20-1, the J gene TRBJ2-1, with D perhaps matching TRBD2 (7 bases). The germline V gene has CDR1 DFQATT and CDR2 SNEGSKA (reference sequence). CDR3 size: 16 residues. V shed 0 bases and J shed 8 bases, with 20 bases lying between them.